These T cell receptor beta chains were read from a single sample in a study of blood T cell repertoires in COVID-19. This table comes from immunoSEQ multiplex PCR, and its TCRdb copy is limited to in-frame clones, with some not included. The sample holds around 230,000 clones; 84% are singletons and the top ten take approximately 2.4%. What was sequenced was peripheral blood. The receptors derive from a man aged 35-49 years who had recovered from COVID-19. CDR3s include the opening cysteine and the closing phenylalanine or tryptophan. A D gene is named only where the DNA matches it firmly. A clone size is listed for some rows: how often the clone was seen (once, few, many), or a class if it is expanded.

d_call,j_call,clone_size,v_call,cdr3_aa,cdr3_nt
TRBD2,TRBJ2-1,.,TRBV27,CASSLGSLLAELFF,TGTGCCAGCAGTTTAGGGTCTTTACTAGCGGAGCTGTTCTTC
TRBD2,TRBJ2-7,.,TRBV18,CASSPLRGGEQYF,TGTGCCAGCTCACCATTACGGGGGGGTGAGCAGTACTTC
.,TRBJ2-2,.,TRBV7-2,CASSNNQGGHGELFF,TGTGCCAGCAGCAACAACCAGGGGGGACACGGGGAGCTGTTTTTT
.,TRBJ2-4,.,TRBV18,CASSPGGRSKNIQYF,TGTGCCAGCTCACCTGGCGGGCGATCCAAAAACATTCAGTACTTC
TRBD1,TRBJ2-5,.,TRBV18,CASSPGQVPQETQYF,TGTGCCAGCTCACCAGGACAGGTCCCCCAAGAGACCCAGTACTTC
.,TRBJ1-2,.,TRBV20-1,CSAGGGYTF,TGCAGTGCGGGAGGCGGCTACACCTTC
.,TRBJ1-1,.,TRBV4-3,CASSPTTGGNTEAFF,TGCGCCAGCAGCCCGACCACGGGGGGGAACACTGAAGCTTTCTTT
TRBD2,TRBJ2-2,.,TRBV5-1,CASSLRLAGIGELFF,TGCGCCAGCAGCTTGAGACTAGCGGGGATCGGGGAGCTGTTTTTT
TRBD1,TRBJ1-1,.,TRBV6-6,CASSPRQGNRGTEAFF,TGTGCCAGCAGCCCAAGACAGGGTAATAGGGGCACTGAAGCTTTCTTT
.,TRBJ1-4,.,TRBV7-2,CASSWNSNEKLFF,TGTGCCAGCAGCTGGAACAGTAATGAAAAACTGTTTTTT
TRBD1,TRBJ1-2,few,TRBV30,CAWSAGQVSYTF,TGTGCCTGGAGTGCCGGACAGGTCAGCTACACCTTC
.,TRBJ2-3,.,TRBV27,CASRNTVVSTDTQYF,TGTGCCAGCAGAAATACAGTCGTAAGCACAGATACGCAGTATTTT
.,TRBJ2-7,.,TRBV5-1,CASSGTGLPSYEQYF,TGCGCCAGCAGCGGAACGGGACTCCCCTCCTACGAGCAGTACTTC
.,TRBJ1-6,once,TRBV12-5,CASGLILTGFGSPLHF,TGTGCTAGTGGTTTGATCCTCACAGGGTTCGGATCACCCCTCCACTTT
TRBD2,TRBJ2-3,few,TRBV7-9,CASTLGVAAGDTQYF,TGTGCCAGCACCCTAGGGGTGGCAGCGGGGGATACGCAGTATTTT
TRBD2,TRBJ2-5,.,TRBV3-1/TRBV3-2,CASSPGVAGQETQYF,TGTGCCAGCAGCCCAGGAGTAGCGGGGCAAGAGACCCAGTACTTC
.,TRBJ2-1,.,TRBV6-5,CASSFSGTKAYNEQFF,TGTGCCAGCAGTTTCTCCGGGACAAAAGCCTACAATGAGCAGTTCTTC
TRBD1,TRBJ1-2,.,TRBV2,CASSERQGGYTF,TGTGCCAGCAGTGAACGACAGGGAGGCTACACCTTC
TRBD1,TRBJ1-5,.,TRBV6-5,CASSWDRDQPQHF,TGTGCCAGCAGTTGGGACAGGGACCAGCCCCAGCATTTT
.,TRBJ2-5,once,TRBV7-2,CASSLTTGLAAQYF,TGTGCCAGCAGCTTGACGACCGGGCTAGCTGCCCAGTACTTC
TRBD2,TRBJ2-2,few,TRBV10-3,CAISTTSGNSGELFF,TGTGCCATCAGTACGACTAGCGGGAACTCGGGGGAGCTGTTTTTT
.,TRBJ1-1,many,TRBV7-2,CASSLVGQHTEAFF,TGTGCCAGCAGCTTAGTTGGACAGCACACTGAAGCTTTCTTT
.,TRBJ1-6,.,TRBV6-5,CASSYLGSKPLHF,TGTGCCAGCAGTTACTTGGGCTCCAAACCCCTCCACTTT
.,TRBJ2-5,.,TRBV9,CASSVGGTQGETQYF,TGTGCCAGCAGCGTAGGTGGCACCCAGGGGGAGACCCAGTACTTC
.,TRBJ1-1,.,TRBV6-2/TRBV6-3,CASSYVLIGYEAFF,TGTGCCAGCAGTTACGTCCTTATCGGGTATGAAGCTTTCTTT
.,TRBJ2-5,.,TRBV5-8,CASSLGLVQQETQYF,TGTGCCAGCAGCTTGGGCCTGGTACAACAAGAGACCCAGTACTTC
.,TRBJ2-1,.,TRBV7-2,CASSLDNRYNEQFF,TGTGCCAGCAGCTTAGATAACAGATACAATGAGCAGTTCTTC
.,TRBJ1-1,.,TRBV19,CASSIWGSTMNTEAFF,TGTGCCAGTAGTATATGGGGCAGTACCATGAACACTGAAGCTTTCTTT
.,TRBJ1-6,few,TRBV6-1,CASSESRGDNSPLHF,TGTGCCAGCAGTGAATCCCGGGGTGATAATTCACCCCTCCACTTT
TRBD1,TRBJ1-5,.,TRBV25-1,CASSEYGTDHQPQHF,TGTGCCAGCAGTGAATACGGGACAGATCATCAGCCCCAGCATTTT
.,TRBJ2-1,.,TRBV15,CATRPKPAGGNEQFF,TGTGCCACCAGGCCGAAACCAGCGGGTGGGAATGAGCAGTTCTTC
TRBD2,TRBJ2-3,once,TRBV10-3,CAISQAGPGDTQYF,TGTGCCATCAGCCAAGCGGGGCCCGGGGATACGCAGTATTTT
.,TRBJ1-4,.,TRBV11-3,CASSFSATNEKLFF,TGTGCCAGCAGCTTTTCGGCAACTAATGAAAAACTGTTTTTT
.,TRBJ2-1,.,TRBV6-5,CASSYGRGGNEQFF,TGTGCCAGCAGTTACGGCAGGGGAGGGAATGAGCAGTTCTTC
.,TRBJ2-1,.,TRBV7-2,CASTLVGGINEQFF,TGTGCCAGCACACTCGTCGGGGGAATTAACGAGCAGTTCTTC
.,TRBJ1-5,.,TRBV27,CASSLSRTGVGPQHF,TGTGCCAGCAGTTTATCGAGGACGGGGGTTGGGCCCCAGCATTTT
.,TRBJ1-2,few,TRBV30,CAWSVRRGKGGYTF,TGTGCCTGGAGTGTACGGAGAGGGAAAGGCGGCTACACCTTC
.,TRBJ1-6,.,TRBV12-3/TRBV12-4,CASSVSTGSPLHF,TGTGCCAGCAGTGTCTCGACGGGGTCACCCCTCCACTTT
.,TRBJ2-1,.,TRBV10-1,CASSGSGRNPYNEQFF,TGCGCCAGCAGTGGTTCCGGGAGAAATCCCTACAATGAGCAGTTCTTC
TRBD1,TRBJ2-3,.,TRBV3-1/TRBV3-2,CASSHPGQGFCTDTQYF,TGTGCCAGCAGCCATCCGGGACAGGGATTTTGCACAGATACGCAGTATTTT
.,TRBJ2-5,.,TRBV4-1,CASSQKSQGETQYF,TGCGCCAGCAGCCAAAAGTCACAGGGCGAGACCCAGTACTTC
.,TRBJ1-3,once,TRBV25-1,CASSEYRGTIYF,TGTGCCAGCAGTGAATACAGGGGCACCATATATTTT
.,TRBJ1-2,few,TRBV7-2,CASSLDRNTVNGYTF,TGTGCCAGCAGCTTAGACAGGAATACCGTTAATGGCTACACCTTC
TRBD2,TRBJ2-1,.,TRBV7-6,CASSLAAGPSLYNEQFF,TGTGCCAGCAGCTTAGCAGCGGGGCCCTCCCTCTACAATGAGCAGTTCTTC
.,TRBJ2-2,.,TRBV18,CASSPYTGELFF,TGTGCCAGCTCACCATATACCGGGGAGCTGTTTTTT
TRBD1,TRBJ2-3,.,TRBV14,CASSPGDSFTDTQYF,TGTGCCAGCAGCCCCGGGGACAGCTTCACAGATACGCAGTATTTT
.,TRBJ1-3,.,TRBV7-2,CASSEGPGNTIYF,TGTGCCAGCAGCGAGGGTCCAGGAAACACCATATATTTT
.,TRBJ1-1,.,TRBV5-1,CASSFQGSTEAFF,TGCGCCAGCAGCTTTCAGGGGAGCACTGAAGCTTTCTTT
.,TRBJ2-7,.,TRBV5-4,CASSNTGIYEQYF,TGTGCCAGCAGCAATACAGGGATCTACGAGCAGTACTTC
TRBD1,TRBJ2-7,few,TRBV9,CASSTPLGVGGAGSYEQYF,TGTGCCAGCAGCACCCCTCTCGGGGTAGGGGGCGCAGGGAGCTACGAGCAGTACTTC
TRBD2,TRBJ2-7,.,TRBV4-3,CASSRRLAGANSRAYEQYF,TGCGCCAGCAGCCGGAGACTAGCGGGAGCGAATAGTAGGGCCTACGAGCAGTACTTC
TRBD2,TRBJ2-7,.,TRBV3-1/TRBV3-2,CASSQDPASGRGF,TGTGCCAGCAGCCAAGACCCTGCTAGCGGGAGGGGCTTC
TRBD1,TRBJ2-2,.,TRBV9,CASSAQRGRGNTGELFF,TGTGCCAGCAGCGCCCAGAGGGGGCGCGGGAACACCGGGGAGCTGTTTTTT